This paragraph covers one TCR beta chain sequence. The data were obtained in a study of blood T cell repertoires in COVID-19. Background on the study: The United States, Italy and Spain were the sources of the acute and convalescent COVID-19 samples.

The assay was immunoSEQ multiplex PCR, and TCRdb's table has in-frame clones only and misses some. The sample lists approximately 68,000 clones, roughly three quarters occurring once. The CDR3 length is 16 residues. Germline CDR1 KGHDR, CDR2 SFDVKD. V gave up 5 bases and J gave up 5 bases; unmatched junction bases: 8. The sequenced sample was peripheral blood. The genes are TRBV24-1 and TRBJ2-1; 10 nucleotides agree with TRBD1. This receptor was identified in a human donor in a cohort sampled during active COVID-19. The CDR3 bases are TGTGCCACCAGTGTCCCCCCGGGACAGGGGAACAATGAGCAGTTCTTC. It encodes CATSVPPGQGNNEQFF.